This TCR beta chain appears in the sequencing data of a study of cytomegalovirus exposure and HLA in healthy donors. Overall study findings and caveats: Under in vitro conditions, a few CMV-associated chains were confirmed as specific for CMV antigens. According to a later analysis, TCR clusters from the first cohort tended to co-occur in the 120 or so validation repertoires. The classifier was said to identify cytomegalovirus status with high specificity and sensitivity. The study recorded some 160 TCR beta chains that were cytomegalovirus-associated.

CDR3 length equals 14 residues. Per the germline V gene, CDR1 is MNHEY and CDR2 is SMNVEV (reference sequence). V lost 4 bases and J lost 3, with 13 bases in between. In the case of this clone: Its antigen remains unidentified.

The assay was immunoSEQ multiplex PCR, and TCRdb's table has in-frame clones only and misses some. The table lists roughly 120,000 clones, approximately 91% of them singletons. Sequenced sample: PBMCs. The chain recombines TRBV27 with TRBJ2-7; the D gene is possibly TRBD1 (5 bases). The sequence was obtained from a man in his late teens or twenties in good health and CMV-seropositive. As DNA, the CDR3 is TGTGCCAGCAGTTCCGGACAACCATACTACGAGCAGTACTTC. Translated, it gives CASSSGQPYYEQYF.